Presented here are 17 T cell receptor beta chains from one specimen sequenced in a study of T cell responses to AZD1222 COVID-19 vaccine (dated by TCRdb to 2020 to 2022). Receptor libraries were prepared by the immunoSEQ multiplex PCR assay. TCRdb obtained this table from immuneACCESS and retained in-frame rearrangements with V and J assigned. These tables miss some clones; where compared with another copy, unresolved V genes account for less than half of the shortfall, and the remainder is unexplained. The sample table shows about 80,000 clones, and roughly 87% are seen once. Together, the top ten hold under 25% of the sample. According to the study, the label for this sample's time point signals: baseline before first vaccination. Sequenced material: peripheral blood, taken on day 0 of AZD1222 vaccination. The receptors come from an adult in good health.

This rearrangement joins TRBV9 to TRBJ2-7, with 8 positions matching TRBD2. The V segment lost 1 base and the J segment 0 bases; nucleotides outside the gene matches: 12. The length of the CDR3 is 18 residues. The germline gives CDR1 SGDLS, CDR2 YYNGEE. The CDR3 sequence is CASSVSIPSGRSSYEQYF. In DNA form, the CDR3 reads TGTGCCAGCAGCGTATCTATCCCTAGCGGGCGAAGCTCCTACGAGCAGTACTTC.

This chain links TRBV7-2 with TRBJ1-2, with D hard to call. Germline CDR1 is SGHTA and CDR2 is FQGNSA. The CDR3 extends over 13 amino acids. The V and J ends lost 7 bases and 3 bases respectively, with 12 bases between them. CDR3 nucleotides: TGTGCCAGCACCCCAGGCCCCCACTATGGCTACACCTTC. Its protein product is CASTPGPHYGYTF.

The V gene is TRBV19, the J gene TRBJ1-1, with 10 bases lining up with TRBD1. CDR1 and CDR2 from the germline V gene are LNHDA and SQIVND (reference sequence). There are 14 residues in the CDR3. V lost 4 bases, J lost 8 bases, and 7 bases stayed unmatched. The CDR3 DNA reads as TGTGCCAGTAGTACCCAGACAGGGGGCTCGGAAGCTTTCTTT. Translating it yields CASSTQTGGSEAFF.

The chain links TRBV9 to TRBJ2-3; D unclear. V was clipped by 0 bases and J by 3 bases, with 5 bases between them. This CDR3 is built from 13 residues. Germline CDR1 SGDLS, CDR2 YYNGEE. CDR3 loop: CASSVGLTDTQYF. In DNA form, the CDR3 reads TGTGCCAGCAGCGTAGGGTTGACAGATACGCAGTATTTT. Drawing the rest from reference TRBV9 and TRBJ2-3, the complete variable domain is DSGVTQTPKHLITATGQRVTLRCSPRSGDLSVYWYQQSLDQGLQFLIQYYNGEERAKGNILERFSAQQFPDLHSELNLSSLELGDSALYFCASSVGLTDTQYFGPGTRLTVL.

V gene TRBV2 combines with J gene TRBJ1-5; D may be TRBD1 (5 bases). Trimming left V 6 bases short and J 10 bases short, with 16 bases between. This CDR3 has 13 residues. Germline V gene sequence: CDR1 SNHLY, CDR2 FYNNEI. CDR3 sequence: CASRGTASPPQHF. The CDR3 nucleotides read TGTGCCAGCAGGGGGACGGCGAGCCCCCCCCAGCATTTT.

The rearrangement joins TRBV30 to TRBJ1-5; D is uncertain. Trimming removed 2 bases at V and 2 bases at J, with 10 bases between. The CDR3 extends over 14 amino acids. Germline V gene sequence: CDR1 GTSNPN, CDR2 SVGIG (reference sequence). This CDR3 reads CAWSHKGGNQPQHF. As DNA, the CDR3 is TGTGCCTGGAGTCACAAGGGCGGCAATCAGCCCCAGCATTTT.

The rearrangement uses TRBV12-5 and TRBJ1-5, with D tentatively TRBD1 (5 bases). Germline CDR1 reads LGHNT; CDR2 reads FRNRAP. This CDR3 comprises 13 residues. V lost 7 bases and J lost 5, with 12 bases in between. CDR3 nucleotides: TGTGCTAGTGCCCTGGGACGGGATCAGCCCCAGCATTTT. Residues: CASALGRDQPQHF.

This clone was found a few times. The rearrangement uses TRBV9 and TRBJ2-7; 8 bases map to TRBD2. The CDR3 runs 18 residues. Trimming took 0 bases from V and 4 from J; bases not matched to a gene: 15. Germline CDR1 reads SGDLS; CDR2 reads YYNGEE. CDR3 DNA sequence: TGTGCCAGCAGCGTAGGAAGTAGCGGGAACGGGAAAGGGTACGAGCAGTACTTC. Translating gives CASSVGSSGNGKGYEQYF.

The genes are TRBV11-2 and TRBJ2-4; 10 bases map to TRBD2. CDR3 length: 15 amino acids. The germline CDR1 and CDR2 sequences are SGHAT and FQNNGV. The junction had 12 bases not matched to a gene; V was cut back by 8 bases and J by 8 bases. The CDR3 protein is CASGPLAGEDYIQYF. In DNA form, the CDR3 reads TGTGCCAGCGGCCCGCTAGCGGGAGAAGATTACATTCAGTACTTC.

The V gene is TRBV6-1, the J gene TRBJ1-5; D unresolved. The germline V gene has CDR1 MNHNS and CDR2 SASEGT. Trimming left V 3 bases short and J 1 base short, with 7 bases between. There are 14 residues in the CDR3. DNA of the CDR3: TGTGCCAGCAGTGAGGGGTGGAGCAATCAGCCCCAGCATTTT. Amino acid sequence: CASSEGWSNQPQHF.

This clone has just one count. This may be a read error, as it is one base from a much larger clone. The CDR3 protein is CASSEDTGELFF. The CDR3 DNA is TGTGCCAGCAGTGAGGACACCGGGGAGCTGTTTTTT. The chain carries TRBV2 and TRBJ2-2, with D hard to call. The V end lost 3 bases, the J end lost 3 bases, and 2 bases lay between the germline ends. Per germline, CDR1 SNHLY and CDR2 FYNNEI. The CDR3 is 12 residues long. Filled out from reference TRBV2 and TRBJ2-2, the complete variable domain reads EPEVTQTPSHQVTQMGQEVILRCVPISNHLYFYWYRQILGQKVEFLVSFYNNEISEKSEIFDDQFSVERPDGSNFTLKIRSTKLEDSAMYFCASSEDTGELFFGEGSRLTVL.

V is TRBV6-4 and J is TRBJ1-2; D not certain. V lost 0 bases, J lost 3 bases, and 14 bases lay in between. The CDR3 spans 16 residues. Germline-derived CDR1 and CDR2 are MRHNA and SNTAGT. The CDR3 coding sequence is TGTGCCAGCAGTGACTCGATGTTGAACAGCTACTATGGCTACACCTTC. Translating it yields CASSDSMLNSYYGYTF.

The CDR3: CASSRLAGGPKDTQYF. The CDR3 DNA is TGTGCCAGCAGCAGACTAGCGGGAGGGCCGAAAGATACGCAGTATTTT. The V and J genes are TRBV7-2 and TRBJ2-3, with 14 bases aligning to TRBD2. J was trimmed by 5 bases and V by 5 bases; bases with no gene match: 6. Germline V gives CDR1 SGHTA, CDR2 FQGNSA. The CDR3 covers 16 residues.

The chain carries TRBV5-1 and TRBJ1-1, with D perhaps matching TRBD1 (5 bases). Germline CDR1 SGHRS, CDR2 YFSETQ. Trimming removed 4 bases at V and 7 bases at J, with 14 bases between. This CDR3 is built from 13 residues. The CDR3 protein is CASSTGGGFEAFF. For the CDR3, the DNA is TGCGCCAGCAGCACCGGCGGGGGGTTTGAAGCTTTCTTT.

The CDR3 spells CSARDSFSDTQYF. CDR3 in DNA: TGCAGCGCCCGGGACTCCTTCTCAGATACGCAGTATTTT. J is TRBJ2-3 and V is TRBV29-1, with D possibly TRBD2 on 6 matching bases. CDR1 SQVTM and CDR2 ANQGSEA come from the germline V gene. The CDR3 length is 13 residues. Trimming stripped 7 bases from V and 4 bases from J, with 15 bases between.

This rearrangement joins TRBV4-1 to TRBJ1-6; TRBD1 matches at 7 bases. CDR3 length equals 15 residues. J lost 7 bases, V lost 4 bases, and 7 bases had no gene match. CDR1 and CDR2 (germline): MGHRA, YSYEKL. The CDR3: CASSLTGTENSPLHF. DNA of the CDR3: TGCGCCAGCAGCCTAACCGGGACAGAAAATTCACCCCTCCACTTT.

The rearrangement links TRBV28 to TRBJ1-2; TRBD1 agrees at 10 bases. Trimming cost V 7 bases and J 7 bases; bases outside gene matches: 12. From germline, CDR1 is MDHEN and CDR2 SYDVKM. CDR3 length equals 15 residues. CDR3 nucleotide sequence: TGTGCCAGCACAATTCCGAGCCGGGACAGGGGTGGCTACACCTTC. This encodes CASTIPSRDRGGYTF.